This entry features one T cell receptor beta chain sequence. This sample stems from a study of low-dose radiotherapy and immunotherapy resistance in tumors. Across the whole study: Treatment included intravenous cyclophosphamide dosed at 200 mg/m2 every two weeks, one day before radiation and immunotherapy.

Germline lookup yields CDR1 LGHDT and CDR2 YNNKEL (reference sequence). Trimming stripped 2 bases from V and 8 bases from J, with 12 bases between. The CDR3 spans 13 residues. Low-dose radiotherapy and low-dose cyclophosphamide, together with aspirin, ipilimumab and nivolumab, were given to donors. TRAV- and TRBV-specific primers primed first-strand cDNA, covering alpha and beta chains. Over about 18 PCR cycles, TCRs were amplified from a constant-region primer and V-primer adapter. Isolated mRNA underwent amplification by in vitro transcription. TCRdb itself ran the reads through MiXCR, one entry per CDR3 protein. This table holds over 15,000 distinct CDR3 sequences, approximately 79% found once.

The chain has TRBV3-1 and TRBJ1-2; possible D gene TRBD1, 5 bases. The receptor comes from a human donor with advanced metastatic prostate, ovarian, gallbladder or colorectal cancer (not recorded which). This table probably holds off-target reads from a library built for another chain. This CDR3 reads CASSQRGAGGYTF. The CDR3 bases are TGTGCCAGCAGCCAACGGGGCGCGGGCGGCTACACCTTC.